These 7 T cell receptor beta chains were all obtained from the same sample, sequenced in a study of CD8 T cells in ankylosing spondylitis. Study conclusions and caveats: It appeared that ankylosing spondylitis blood was characterized by a TCR beta motif of several highly homologous variants.

Each CDR3 protein gets one entry after TCRdb re-called the 5' RACE reads with MiXCR. The table has roughly 700,000 distinct CDR3 sequences, around 20% seen once. No antigen has been assigned to these receptors. Material for sequencing was blood, either unsorted or a sorted T cell fraction (not recorded which). Receptors were obtained from a male donor with ankylosing spondylitis.

This clonotype was counted between two and nine times. The gene calls are TRBV29-1 and TRBJ2-3; D gene unclear. Germline V lookup: CDR1 SQVTM, CDR2 ANQGSEA. Trimming left V 3 bases short and J 3 bases short, with 10 bases between. CDR3 length equals 13 residues. The CDR3 DNA is TGCAGCGTTGAGACGGCTCTAACAGATACGCAGTATTTT. This encodes CSVETALTDTQYF.

This chain links TRBV5-1 with TRBJ1-1, with D possibly being TRBD1 (5 bases). There are 14 residues in the CDR3. The germline V gene encodes CDR1 SGHRS and CDR2 YFSETQ. Trimming took 3 bases from V and 6 from J, leaving 15 bases between them. CDR3 loop: CASSWDGRGPEAFF. The CDR3, as DNA: TGCGCCAGCAGCTGGGACGGTCGGGGCCCTGAAGCTTTCTTT.

The chain joins TRBV15 to TRBJ1-5; D possibly corresponds to TRBD1 (5 bases). Germline lookup yields CDR1 LNHNV and CDR2 YYDKDF (reference sequence). The CDR3 has 15 residues. V was trimmed by 5 bases and J by 2 bases, leaving 13 bases between them. The CDR3 coding sequence is TGTGCCACCAGCCCGGCGGGAGGGGGCAATCAGCCCCAGCATTTT. Residues: CATSPAGGGNQPQHF.

This clonotype was counted a few times. One end of the junction does not line up with germline, which may come from a read error. The rearrangement uses TRBV20-1 and TRBJ2-1; TRBD1 agrees at 7 bases. Germline V gives CDR1 DFQATT, CDR2 SNEGSKA (reference sequence). This CDR3 has 15 amino acids. CDR3 nucleotide sequence: TGCAGTGCAACAACAGGGGAATCTACCTACGATGAGCAGTTCTTC. This translates into CSATTGESTYDEQFF.

This clonotype was observed a handful of times. The rearrangement links TRBV27 to TRBJ2-1; the D is unclear. CDR1 is MNHEY and CDR2 is SMNVEV in the germline V gene (reference sequence). The CDR3 length is 14 residues. V shed 7 bases and J shed 0 bases, with 10 bases lying between them. CDR3 bases: TGTGCCAGCACCCAGTTTAGCTCCTACAATGAGCAGTTCTTC. Its protein product is CASTQFSSYNEQFF.

The CDR3 DNA reads TGTGCCAGCAGTGTCCCCGGACAGGGCGGTGATGAAGCTTTCTTT. It specifies CASSVPGQGGDEAFF. The gene calls are TRBV6-1 and TRBJ1-1; 8 bases map to TRBD1. Trimming took 4 bases from V and 7 from J; bases not matched to a gene: 11. CDR1 is MNHNS, CDR2 SASEGT, per germline. CDR3 length: 15 residues.

The chain carries TRBV7-2 and TRBJ2-2; 7 bases agree with TRBD2. Trimming at V came to 6 bases and at J to 8 bases, leaving 6 bases not matched to a gene. CDR3 length: 13 residues. The germline CDR1 and CDR2 sequences are SGHTA and FQGNSA. The CDR3: CASSLGGLGELFF. In DNA form, the CDR3 reads TGTGCCAGCAGTTTGGGGGGGTTAGGGGAGCTGTTTTTT.